This note documents a single TCR beta chain sequence. Antigen unknown. Some clones are missing from TCRdb's copy, which holds only in-frame ones; the method was immunoSEQ multiplex PCR. Of around 300,000 clones in the sample, approximately 86% were seen once. Documented treatment: around 19 received Ad26.COV2.S at low or high dose, single or two shots; about 5 received placebo; per-sample allocation not given. Vaccine and placebo recipients were sampled on day 63 after the first injection. The data derive from a study of Ad26.COV2.S vaccination and SARS-CoV-2 variants. Study-wide points: It was found that vaccine and placebo recipients had similar non-spike TCR breadth.

V lost 2 bases to trimming and J lost 3 bases, with 11 bases between them. The CDR3 has 15 amino acids. In germline, CDR1 is MDHEN, CDR2 SYDVKM. Sequences were derived from peripheral blood, sampled in a trial of Ad26.COV2.S vaccine versus placebo. The chain uses TRBV28 and TRBJ1-5; no reliable D call. The sequence was obtained from a person aged 18-65 years who received the Ad26.COV2.S COVID-19 vaccine or a placebo. CDR3 sequence: CASSLDLANNQPQHF. CDR3 sequence (DNA): TGTGCCAGCAGTTTAGACCTCGCAAACAATCAGCCCCAGCATTTT.